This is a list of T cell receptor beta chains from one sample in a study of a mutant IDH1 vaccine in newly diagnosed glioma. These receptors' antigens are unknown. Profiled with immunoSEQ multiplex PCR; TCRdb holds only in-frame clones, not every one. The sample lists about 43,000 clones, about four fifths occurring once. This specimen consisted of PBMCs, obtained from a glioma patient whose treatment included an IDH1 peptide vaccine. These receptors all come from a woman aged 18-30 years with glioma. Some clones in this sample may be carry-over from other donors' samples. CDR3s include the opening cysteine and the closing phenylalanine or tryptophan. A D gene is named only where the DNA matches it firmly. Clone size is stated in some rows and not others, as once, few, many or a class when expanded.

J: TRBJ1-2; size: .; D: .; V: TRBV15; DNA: TGTGCCACCAGCGCACTTGACCGAGAGGGCTACACCTTC; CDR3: CATSALDREGYTF
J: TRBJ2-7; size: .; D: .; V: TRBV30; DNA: TGTGCCTGGAGTATAGTATACGAGCAGTACTTC; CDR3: CAWSIVYEQYF
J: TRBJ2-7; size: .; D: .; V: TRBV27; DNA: TGTGCCAGCAGTTTTGGGCCGGTCAACGAGCAGTACTTC; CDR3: CASSFGPVNEQYF
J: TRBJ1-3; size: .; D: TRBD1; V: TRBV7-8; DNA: TGTGCCAGCAGCCCCAGGACAGGGGTGACTGGAAACACCATATATTTT; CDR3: CASSPRTGVTGNTIYF
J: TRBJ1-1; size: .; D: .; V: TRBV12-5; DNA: TGTGCTAGTGGTTTGGACGGATCTCTCAAAGCTTTCTTT; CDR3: CASGLDGSLKAFF
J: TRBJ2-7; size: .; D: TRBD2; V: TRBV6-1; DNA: TGTGCCAGCAGAACTAGCGGGAGCTACGAGCAGTACTTC; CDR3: CASRTSGSYEQYF
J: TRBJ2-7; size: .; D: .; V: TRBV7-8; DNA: TGTGCCAGCAAACCAAGGGGGGGGAGTTTTTACGAGCAGTACTTC; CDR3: CASKPRGGSFYEQYF
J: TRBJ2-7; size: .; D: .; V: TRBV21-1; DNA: TGTGCCAGCAGCAAGGGAGGTGGGGGCCCCTACGAGCAGTACTTC; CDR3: CASSKGGGGPYEQYF
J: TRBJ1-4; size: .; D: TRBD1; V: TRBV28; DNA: TGTGCCAGCAGTACCCCCCTGACAGGGGAGGGTGAAAAACTGTTTTTT; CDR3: CASSTPLTGEGEKLFF
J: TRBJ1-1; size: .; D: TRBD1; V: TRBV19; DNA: TGTGCCAGTACCCGGGACAGGGGGTTGAACACTGAAGCTTTCTTT; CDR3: CASTRDRGLNTEAFF
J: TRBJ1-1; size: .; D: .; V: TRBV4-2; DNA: TGTGCCAGCAGCCAAGAGGGATATGCAAAGAACACTGAAGCTTTCTTT; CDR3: CASSQEGYAKNTEAFF
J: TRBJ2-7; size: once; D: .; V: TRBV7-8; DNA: TGTGCCAGCAGCTTGGGACACAACTACGAGCAGTACTTC; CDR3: CASSLGHNYEQYF
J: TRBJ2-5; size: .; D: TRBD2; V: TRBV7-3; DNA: TGTGCCAGCAGCTCCTTAGGACTAGCGTCGGAGACCCAGTACTTC; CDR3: CASSSLGLASETQYF
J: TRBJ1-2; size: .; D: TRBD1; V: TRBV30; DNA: TGTGCCTGGAGTGTCGGAGGGGGCACCTATGGCTACACCTTC; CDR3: CAWSVGGGTYGYTF
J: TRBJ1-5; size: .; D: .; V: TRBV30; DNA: TGTGCCTGGAGTGGGGGCGCCAGCAATCAGCCCCAGCATTTT; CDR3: CAWSGGASNQPQHF
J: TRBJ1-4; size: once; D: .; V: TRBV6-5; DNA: TGTGCCAGCAGTTACAAAAGGTCTAATGAAAAACTGTTTTTT; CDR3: CASSYKRSNEKLFF
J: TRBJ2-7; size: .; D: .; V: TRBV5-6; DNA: TGTGCCAGCAGACCAAGTTCATTGAGCTCCTACGAGCAGTACTTC; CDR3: CASRPSSLSSYEQYF
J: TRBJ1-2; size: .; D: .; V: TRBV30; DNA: TGTGCCTGGAGTGCCACATCGGGGAGGGCGGGCGGCTACACCTTC; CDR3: CAWSATSGRAGGYTF
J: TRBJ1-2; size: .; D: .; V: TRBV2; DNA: TGTGCCAGCAGTGAAAGGACACTCAACTATGGCTACACCTTC; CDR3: CASSERTLNYGYTF
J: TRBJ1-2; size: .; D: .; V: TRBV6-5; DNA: TGTGCCAGCAGTTACGGGGGGGGCTACACCTTC; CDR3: CASSYGGGYTF
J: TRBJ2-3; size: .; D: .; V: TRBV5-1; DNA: TGCGCCAGCAGCTTGAGCGGCCGTACTAGCACAGATACGCAGTATTTT; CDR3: CASSLSGRTSTDTQYF
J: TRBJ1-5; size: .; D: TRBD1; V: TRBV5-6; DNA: TGTGCCAGCAGCTTGTACAGGGGAAATCAGCCCCAGCATTTT; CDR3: CASSLYRGNQPQHF
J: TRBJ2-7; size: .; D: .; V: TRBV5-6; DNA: TGTGCCAGCAGCTTGGGCGGGGCCTCCTACGAGCAGTACTTC; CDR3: CASSLGGASYEQYF
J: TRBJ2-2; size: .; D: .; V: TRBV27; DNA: TGTGCCAGCAGTTTCGAGGGGACCGGGGAGCTGTTTTTT; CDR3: CASSFEGTGELFF
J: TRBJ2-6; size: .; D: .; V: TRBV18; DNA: TGTGCCAGCTCCCGCTCTGGGGCCAACGTCCTGACTTTC; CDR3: CASSRSGANVLTF